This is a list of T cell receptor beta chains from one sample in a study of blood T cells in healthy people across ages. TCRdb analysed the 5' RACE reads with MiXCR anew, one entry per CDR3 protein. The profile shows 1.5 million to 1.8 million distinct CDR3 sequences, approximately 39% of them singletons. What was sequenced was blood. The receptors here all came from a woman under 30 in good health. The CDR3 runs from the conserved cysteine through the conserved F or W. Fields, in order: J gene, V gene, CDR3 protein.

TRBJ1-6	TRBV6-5	CASSPSPTADNSPLHF
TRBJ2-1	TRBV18	CASSKGGLAGDSVSPNEQFF
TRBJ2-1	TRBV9	CASSYSLTRPGGDEQFF
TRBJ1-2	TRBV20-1	CSAKQTGPGYTF
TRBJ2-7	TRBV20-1	CSAKTSGGSYEQYF
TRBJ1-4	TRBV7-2	CASSLARTAHEKLFF
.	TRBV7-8	CASSQTYYEQYF
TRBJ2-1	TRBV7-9	CASSLMRLGGGLYNEQFF
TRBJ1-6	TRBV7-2	CASSLRGPRRSPLHF
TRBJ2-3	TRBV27	CASSANPDTQYF
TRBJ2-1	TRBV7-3	CASSFRLAVVSYNEQFF
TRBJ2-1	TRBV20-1	CSAHQDHYNEQFF